The rows below give T cell receptor beta chains drawn from one sample of a study of T-cell memory formation after mild COVID-19. TCRdb re-derived calls from the 5' RACE reads in MiXCR, one entry per CDR3 protein. The top ten clones hold approximately 25% of a sample with around 250,000 distinct CDR3 sequences, around 15% of them seen once. The sequenced sample consisted of PBMCs or a T cell subset sorted from them (not recorded which). The origin of the receptors is a man younger than 35 who had mild COVID-19 (a few samples of this study predate the infection). Cell type and time point are not known. CDR3s include the opening cysteine and the closing phenylalanine or tryptophan. Fields, in order: D gene, J gene, V gene, CDR3 length, clone size, CDR3 DNA, CDR3 protein. D genes are given only for firm matches. Size tells how often a clone was seen (once, few, many) or the class of an expanded clone, and some rows leave it out.

-,TRBJ1-2,TRBV13,13,-,TGTGCCAGCAGCTTCCCGGGGGAAGCGGGCTACACCTTC,CASSFPGEAGYTF
-,TRBJ1-5,TRBV12-3/TRBV12-4,15,-,TGTGCCAGCAGACTAGGGACTTTCTGGGATCAGCCCCAGCATTTT,CASRLGTFWDQPQHF
-,TRBJ2-1,TRBV12-3/TRBV12-4,12,many,TGTGCCAGCAGTTTTCGGGGGAGTGAGCAGTTCTTC,CASSFRGSEQFF
-,TRBJ2-1,TRBV7-9,15,-,TGTGCCAGCAGCTTTAGAGACTACTTACTAAATGAGCAGTTCTTC,CASSFRDYLLNEQFF
-,TRBJ2-5,TRBV12-1,13,few,TGTGCCAGCAGCTTCGACATACTCGGGACCCAGTACTTC,CASSFDILGTQYF
-,TRBJ2-2,TRBV12-3/TRBV12-4,17,few,TGTGCCAGCAGTTTTCAGGTGGCAGCAAGGAACACCGGGGAGCTGTTTTTT,CASSFQVAARNTGELFF
-,TRBJ2-6,TRBV10-2,14,few,TGCGCCAGCAGTGGGACCTCTGGGGCCAACGTCCTGACTTTC,CASSGTSGANVLTF
-,TRBJ2-4,TRBV4-2,15,few,TGTGCCAGCAGCCAGAGGGAAGAAGCCAAAAACATTCAGTACTTC,CASSQREEAKNIQYF
TRBD2,TRBJ2-3,TRBV18,17,-,TGTGCCAGCTCACCGGATGGACTAGCGGGCCTCACAGATACGCAGTATTTT,CASSPDGLAGLTDTQYF
-,TRBJ2-3,TRBV2,14,few,TGTGCCAGCAGTGGCCCAGGGAGGACAGATACGCAGTATTTT,CASSGPGRTDTQYF
-,TRBJ2-1,TRBV7-3,15,-,TGTGCCAGCAGCGTACAGGGTTTCCCCTACAATGAGCAGTTCTTC,CASSVQGFPYNEQFF
TRBD1,TRBJ2-7,TRBV18,14,-,TGTGCCAGCTCAGAACCGGGACAGGCCTACGAGCAGTACTTC,CASSEPGQAYEQYF
-,TRBJ2-4,TRBV2,13,-,TGTGCCAGCAGTGAAGTCCCTAGGGGCATTCAGTACTTC,CASSEVPRGIQYF
-,TRBJ1-6,TRBV3-1,14,few,TGTGCCAGCAGCCGGGGCATTAATAATTCACCCCTCCACTTT,CASSRGINNSPLHF
-,TRBJ2-5,TRBV7-9,10,-,TGTGCCAGCGCTCGAGAGACCCAGTACTTC,CASARETQYF
-,TRBJ2-2,TRBV28,16,-,TGTGCCAGCAGTTTTTCTTGGATTCGGAACACCGGGGAGCTGTTTTTT,CASSFSWIRNTGELFF
-,TRBJ2-2,TRBV9,16,few,TGTGCCAGCAGCGTACTCAGGCAGACGAACACCGGGGAGCTGTTTTTT,CASSVLRQTNTGELFF
-,TRBJ1-4,TRBV12-3/TRBV12-4,14,many,TGTGCCAGCAGTTTAAGAGATGGCGGAGAAAAACTGTTTTTT,CASSLRDGGEKLFF
-,TRBJ1-1,TRBV29-1,12,few,TGCAGCGTTGAAGCCACAGGGCTTGAAGCTTTCTTT,CSVEATGLEAFF
-,TRBJ2-1,TRBV4-2,14,-,TGTGCCAGCAGCCAAGTAATACGGGGGAATGAGCAGTTCTTC,CASSQVIRGNEQFF
-,TRBJ2-4,TRBV14,18,few,TGTGCCAGCAGCCAAGATGCAGGCCTTAATAGGGCCAAAAACATTCAGTACTTC,CASSQDAGLNRAKNIQYF
-,TRBJ1-3,TRBV29-1,13,few,TGCAGCGTTGAAGACACGGCTGGAAACACCATATATTTT,CSVEDTAGNTIYF
-,TRBJ1-2,TRBV11-2,14,-,TGTGCCAGCAGTTTGACAGGAGCTAGCTATGGCTACACCTTC,CASSLTGASYGYTF
-,TRBJ2-5,TRBV20-1,13,few,TGCAGTGCCATCAGGCAGGTTTTAGAGACCCAGTACTTC,CSAIRQVLETQYF
-,TRBJ2-3,TRBV20-1,14,few,TGCAGTGCTAGTCCGGGGGCCCACACAGATACGCAGTATTTT,CSASPGAHTDTQYF
-,TRBJ2-3,TRBV7-2,17,-,TGTGCCAGCAGCTTACGATCAGGACGGGGGTACACAGATACGCAGTATTTT,CASSLRSGRGYTDTQYF
TRBD2,TRBJ2-1,TRBV7-9,19,few,TGTGCCAGCAGCTTAGATCGGTTCACTAGCGGGGGGGCGAACAATGAGCAGTTCTTC,CASSLDRFTSGGANNEQFF
-,TRBJ2-3,TRBV21-1,16,few,TGTGCCAGCAGCACCCATGGTAGGCCGCGCACAGATACGCAGTATTTT,CASSTHGRPRTDTQYF
-,TRBJ1-3,TRBV9,15,few,TGTGCCAGCAGCGTAGAGCATTCTCGGGAAAACACCATATATTTT,CASSVEHSRENTIYF
TRBD1,TRBJ1-2,TRBV4-1,17,many,TGCGCCAGCAGCCAAGAAGTGGCAGGGGGCCTTGGAGGTGGCTACACCTTC,CASSQEVAGGLGGGYTF
TRBD2,TRBJ2-1,TRBV4-1,18,-,TGCGCCAGCAGCCAAGATCCCGCCCGGGGGGGCTCCTACAATGAGCAGTTCTTC,CASSQDPARGGSYNEQFF
TRBD1,TRBJ2-2,TRBV18,16,-,TGTGCCAGCTCCCTCCGGACAGGGGGCCTCACCGGGGAGCTGTTTTTT,CASSLRTGGLTGELFF
-,TRBJ2-2,TRBV27,15,-,TGTGCCAGCAGTTTTCCCGGATCCTTCACCGGGGAGCTGTTTTTT,CASSFPGSFTGELFF
TRBD1,TRBJ2-1,TRBV7-9,14,few,TGTGCCAGCAGCTCGGGACAGTGGAACAATGAGCAGTTCTTC,CASSSGQWNNEQFF
TRBD2,TRBJ2-1,TRBV19,17,-,TGTGCCAGTAGTATGGAACCTTACGGGACTAGCGGTAATGAGCAGTTCTTC,CASSMEPYGTSGNEQFF
-,TRBJ1-1,TRBV12-3/TRBV12-4,15,few,TGTGCCAGCAGTTCCCACACCCTGGGACGGGCTGAAGCTTTCTTT,CASSSHTLGRAEAFF
-,TRBJ2-1,TRBV7-6,17,-,TGTGCCAGCAGCCAGGTGGGGGGGCTAAGCTCCTACAATGAGCAGTTCTTC,CASSQVGGLSSYNEQFF
-,TRBJ1-1,TRBV6-2/TRBV6-3,15,-,TGTGCCAGCACCATCTCGGCCACCGGTGGGACTGAAGCTTTCTTT,CASTISATGGTEAFF
TRBD2,TRBJ2-1,TRBV5-1,19,few,TGCGCCAGCAGCTGGTGGCCTAGCGGGGGTCCCTTATCCTACAATGAGCAGTTCTTC,CASSWWPSGGPLSYNEQFF
TRBD1,TRBJ1-4,TRBV5-6,15,-,TGTGCCAGCAGCGCCACAGGGGCGGTCGAGGAAAAACTGTTTTTT,CASSATGAVEEKLFF